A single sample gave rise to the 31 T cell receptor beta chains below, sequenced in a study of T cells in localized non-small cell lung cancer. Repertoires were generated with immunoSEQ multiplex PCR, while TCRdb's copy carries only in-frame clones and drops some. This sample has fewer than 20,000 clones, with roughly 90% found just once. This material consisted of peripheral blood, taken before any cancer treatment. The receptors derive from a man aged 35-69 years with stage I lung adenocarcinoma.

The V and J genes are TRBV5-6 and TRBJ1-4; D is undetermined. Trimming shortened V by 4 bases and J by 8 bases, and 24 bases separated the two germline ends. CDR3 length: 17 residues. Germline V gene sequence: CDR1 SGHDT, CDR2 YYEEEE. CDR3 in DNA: TGTGCCAGCAGCCGGATCCCTTGGACGGGCTTAGGAGAAAAACTGTTTTTT. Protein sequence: CASSRIPWTGLGEKLFF.

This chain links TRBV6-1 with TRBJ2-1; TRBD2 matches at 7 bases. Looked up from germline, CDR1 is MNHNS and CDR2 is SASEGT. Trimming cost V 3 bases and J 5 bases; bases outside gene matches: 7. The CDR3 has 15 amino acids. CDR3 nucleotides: TGTGCCAGCAGTGATTGGGCTAGCGGTCACAATGAGCAGTTCTTC. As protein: CASSDWASGHNEQFF.

CDR3 loop: CASSLGVFYEQYF. CDR3 nucleotides: TGTGCCAGCAGCTTAGGGGTTTTCTACGAGCAGTACTTC. This chain uses TRBV7-6 with TRBJ2-7; no reliable D call. The germline V gene has CDR1 SGHVS and CDR2 FNYEAQ. V shed 1 base and J shed 3 bases, with 7 bases lying between them. This CDR3 spans 13 amino acids.

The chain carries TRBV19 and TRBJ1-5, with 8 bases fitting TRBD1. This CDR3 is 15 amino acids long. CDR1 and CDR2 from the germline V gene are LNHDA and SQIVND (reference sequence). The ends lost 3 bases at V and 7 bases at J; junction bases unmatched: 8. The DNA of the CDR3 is TGTGCCAGTAGTATCGACAGGGGAGTTAGGCAGCCCCAGCATTTT. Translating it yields CASSIDRGVRQPQHF.

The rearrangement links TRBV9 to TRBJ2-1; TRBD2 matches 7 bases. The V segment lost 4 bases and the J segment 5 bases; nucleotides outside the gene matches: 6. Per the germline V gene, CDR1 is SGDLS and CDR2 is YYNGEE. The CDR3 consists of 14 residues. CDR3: CASSPRDYNNEQFF. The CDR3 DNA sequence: TGTGCCAGCAGCCCTCGGGACTATAACAATGAGCAGTTCTTC.

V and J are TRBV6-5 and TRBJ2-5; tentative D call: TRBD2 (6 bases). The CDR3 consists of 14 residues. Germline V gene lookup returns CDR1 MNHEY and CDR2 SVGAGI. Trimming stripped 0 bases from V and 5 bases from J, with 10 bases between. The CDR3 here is CASSYSTSWETQYF. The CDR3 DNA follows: TGTGCCAGCAGTTACTCGACTAGTTGGGAGACCCAGTACTTC.

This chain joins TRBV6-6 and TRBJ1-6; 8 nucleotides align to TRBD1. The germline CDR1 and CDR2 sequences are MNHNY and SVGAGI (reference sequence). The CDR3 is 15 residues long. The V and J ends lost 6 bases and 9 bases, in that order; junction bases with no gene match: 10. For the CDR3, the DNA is TGTGCCAGCAGCCGCCGGGACAGGTTATCTTCACCCCTCCACTTT. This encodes CASSRRDRLSSPLHF.

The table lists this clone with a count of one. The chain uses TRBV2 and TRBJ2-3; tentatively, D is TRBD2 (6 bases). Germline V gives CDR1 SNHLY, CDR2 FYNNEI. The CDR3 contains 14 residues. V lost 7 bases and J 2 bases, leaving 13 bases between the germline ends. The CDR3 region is CASTGTSHTDTQYF. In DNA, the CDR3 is TGTGCCAGCACTGGTACTAGCCACACAGATACGCAGTATTTT. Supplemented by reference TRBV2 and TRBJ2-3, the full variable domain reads EPEVTQTPSHQVTQMGQEVILRCVPISNHLYFYWYRQILGQKVEFLVSFYNNEISEKSEIFDDQFSVERPDGSNFTLKIRSTKLEDSAMYFCASTGTSHTDTQYFGPGTRLTVL.

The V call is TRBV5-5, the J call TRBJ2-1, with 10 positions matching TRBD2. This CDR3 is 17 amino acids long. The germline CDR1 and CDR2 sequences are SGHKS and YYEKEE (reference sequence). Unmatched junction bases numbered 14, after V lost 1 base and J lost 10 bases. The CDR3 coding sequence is TGTGCCAGCAGCTTGTTCTTGGCTAGCGGGAGTTTGACCGAGCAGTTCTTC. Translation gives CASSLFLASGSLTEQFF.

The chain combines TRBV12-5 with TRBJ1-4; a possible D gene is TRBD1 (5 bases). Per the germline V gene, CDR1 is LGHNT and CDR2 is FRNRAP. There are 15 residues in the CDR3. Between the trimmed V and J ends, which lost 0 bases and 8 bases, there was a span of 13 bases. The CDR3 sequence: CASGLVLGLNEKLFF. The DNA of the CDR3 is TGTGCTAGTGGTTTGGTATTGGGACTAAACGAAAAACTGTTTTTT.

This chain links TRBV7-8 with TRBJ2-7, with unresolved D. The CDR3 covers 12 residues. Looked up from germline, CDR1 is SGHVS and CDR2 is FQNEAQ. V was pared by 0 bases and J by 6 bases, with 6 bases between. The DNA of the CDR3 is TGTGCCAGCAGCTTAGCGCTGGTCGAGCAGTACTTC. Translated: CASSLALVEQYF. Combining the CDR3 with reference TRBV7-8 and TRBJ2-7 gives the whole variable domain GAGVSQSPRYKVAKRGQDVALRCDPISGHVSLFWYQQALGQGPEFLTYFQNEAQLDKSGLPSDRFFAERPEGSVSTLKIQRTQQEDSAVYLCASSLALVEQYFGPGTRLTVT.

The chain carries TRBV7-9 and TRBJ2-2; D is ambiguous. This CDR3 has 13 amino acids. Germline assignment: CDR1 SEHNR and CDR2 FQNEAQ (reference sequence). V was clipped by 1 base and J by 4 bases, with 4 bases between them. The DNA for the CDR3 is TGTGCCAGCAGCTTAGGGGGCACCGGGGAGCTGTTTTTT. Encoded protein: CASSLGGTGELFF.

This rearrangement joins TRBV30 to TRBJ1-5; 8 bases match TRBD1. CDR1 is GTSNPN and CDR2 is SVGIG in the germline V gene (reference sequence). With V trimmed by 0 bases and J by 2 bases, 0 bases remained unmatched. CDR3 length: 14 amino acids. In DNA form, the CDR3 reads TGTGCCTGGAGTGTACAGGGGGGCAATCAGCCCCAGCATTTT. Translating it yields CAWSVQGGNQPQHF. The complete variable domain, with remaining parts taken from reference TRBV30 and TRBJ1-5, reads SQTIHQWPATLVQPVGSPLSLECTVEGTSNPNLYWYRQAAGRGLQLLFYSVGIGQISSEVPQNLSASRPQDRQFILSSKKLLLSDSGFYLCAWSVQGGNQPQHFGDGTRLSIL.

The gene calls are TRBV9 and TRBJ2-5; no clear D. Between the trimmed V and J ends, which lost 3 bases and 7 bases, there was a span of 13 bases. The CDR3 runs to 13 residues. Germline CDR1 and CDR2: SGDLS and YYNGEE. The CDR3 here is CASSAMGTGTQYF. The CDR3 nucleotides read TGTGCCAGCAGCGCAATGGGAACGGGGACCCAGTACTTC.

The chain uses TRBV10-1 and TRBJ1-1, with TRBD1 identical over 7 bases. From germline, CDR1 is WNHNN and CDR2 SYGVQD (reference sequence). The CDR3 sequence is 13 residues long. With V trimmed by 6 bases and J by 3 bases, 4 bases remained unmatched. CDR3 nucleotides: TGCGCCAGCAGCTTTACAGGGGACACTGAAGCTTTCTTT. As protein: CASSFTGDTEAFF.

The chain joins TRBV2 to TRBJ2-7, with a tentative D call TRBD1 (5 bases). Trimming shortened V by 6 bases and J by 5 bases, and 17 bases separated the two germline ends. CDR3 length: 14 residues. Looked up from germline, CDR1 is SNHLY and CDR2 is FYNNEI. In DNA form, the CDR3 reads TGTGCCAGCAGCATTTGGGCAGGGCACGACGAGCAGTACTTC. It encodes CASSIWAGHDEQYF.

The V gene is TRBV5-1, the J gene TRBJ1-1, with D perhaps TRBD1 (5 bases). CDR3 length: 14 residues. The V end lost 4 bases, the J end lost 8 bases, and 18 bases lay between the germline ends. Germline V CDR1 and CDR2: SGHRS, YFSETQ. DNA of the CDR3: TGCGCCAGCAGCCTCACTCCCAGTCGGACAGAAGCTTTCTTT. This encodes CASSLTPSRTEAFF.

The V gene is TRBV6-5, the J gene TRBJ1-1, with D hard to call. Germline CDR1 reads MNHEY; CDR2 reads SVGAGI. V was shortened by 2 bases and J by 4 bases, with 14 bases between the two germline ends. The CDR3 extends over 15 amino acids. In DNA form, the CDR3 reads TGTGCCAGCAGTTACGGTGGGAGGTCCGGCACTGAAGCTTTCTTT. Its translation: CASSYGGRSGTEAFF.

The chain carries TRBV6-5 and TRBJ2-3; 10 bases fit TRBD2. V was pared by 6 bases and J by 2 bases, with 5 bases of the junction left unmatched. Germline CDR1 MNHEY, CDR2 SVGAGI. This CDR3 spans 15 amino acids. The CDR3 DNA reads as TGTGCCAGCAGACGTCTAGCGGGAGACACAGATACGCAGTATTTT. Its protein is CASRRLAGDTDTQYF.

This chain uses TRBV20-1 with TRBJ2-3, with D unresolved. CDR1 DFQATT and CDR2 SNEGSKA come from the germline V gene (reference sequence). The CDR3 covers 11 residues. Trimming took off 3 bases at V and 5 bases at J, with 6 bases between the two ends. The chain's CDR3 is CSASLGDTQYF. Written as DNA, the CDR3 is TGCAGTGCTAGTTTAGGAGATACGCAGTATTTT.

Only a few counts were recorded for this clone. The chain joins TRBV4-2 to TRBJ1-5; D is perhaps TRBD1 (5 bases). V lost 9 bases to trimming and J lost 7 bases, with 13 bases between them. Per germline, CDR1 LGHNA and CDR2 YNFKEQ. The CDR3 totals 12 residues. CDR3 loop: CASNLGDQPQHF. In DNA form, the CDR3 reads TGTGCCAGTAATCTCGGGGACCAGCCCCAGCATTTT.

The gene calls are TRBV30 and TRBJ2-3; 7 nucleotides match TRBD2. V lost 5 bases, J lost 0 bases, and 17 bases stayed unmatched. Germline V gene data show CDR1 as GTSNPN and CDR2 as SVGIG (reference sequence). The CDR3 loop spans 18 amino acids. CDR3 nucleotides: TGTGCCTGGGCTCGTCGCGGCCTGTCTAGCGGTAGCACAGATACGCAGTATTTT. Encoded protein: CAWARRGLSSGSTDTQYF.

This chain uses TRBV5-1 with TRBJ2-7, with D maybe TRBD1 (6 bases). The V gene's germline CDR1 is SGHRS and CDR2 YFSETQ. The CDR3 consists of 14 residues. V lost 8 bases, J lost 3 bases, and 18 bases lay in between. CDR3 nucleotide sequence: TGCGCCAGACACCAACAGGGTGGGGACTACGAGCAGTACTTC. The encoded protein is CARHQQGGDYEQYF.

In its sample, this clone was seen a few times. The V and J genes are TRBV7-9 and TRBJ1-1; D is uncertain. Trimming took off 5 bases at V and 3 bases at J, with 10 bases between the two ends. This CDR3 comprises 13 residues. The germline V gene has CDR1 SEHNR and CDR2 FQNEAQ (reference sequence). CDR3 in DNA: TGTGCCAGCAGCCGTAACGTGGACACTGAAGCTTTCTTT. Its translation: CASSRNVDTEAFF.

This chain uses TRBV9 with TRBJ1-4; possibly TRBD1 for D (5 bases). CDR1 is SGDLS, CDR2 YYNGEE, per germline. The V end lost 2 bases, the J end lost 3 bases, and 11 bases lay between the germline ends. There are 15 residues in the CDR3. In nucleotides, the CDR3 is TGTGCCAGCAGCGTCGGGGGTAAGGCTAATGAAAAACTGTTTTTT. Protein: CASSVGGKANEKLFF.

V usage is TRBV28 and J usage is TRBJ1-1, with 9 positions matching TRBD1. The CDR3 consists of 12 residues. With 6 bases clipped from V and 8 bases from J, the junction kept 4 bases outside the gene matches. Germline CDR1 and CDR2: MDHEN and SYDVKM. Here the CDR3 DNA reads TGTGCCAGCAGCTGGGGGACAGGGGAAGCTTTCTTT. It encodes CASSWGTGEAFF.

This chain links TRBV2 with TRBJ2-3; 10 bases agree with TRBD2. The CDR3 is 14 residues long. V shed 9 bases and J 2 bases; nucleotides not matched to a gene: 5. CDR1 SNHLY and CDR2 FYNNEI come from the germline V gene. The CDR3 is CARDTSGATDTQYF. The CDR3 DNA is TGTGCCAGGGACACTAGCGGGGCCACAGATACGCAGTATTTT.

CDR3 nucleotides: TGTGCCATCAGTGAGTCTATAAAAGAGCAGTACTTC. This codes for CAISESIKEQYF. The chain joins TRBV10-3 to TRBJ2-7, with D unresolved. Germline-derived CDR1 and CDR2 are ENHRY and SYGVKD. The CDR3 is 12 residues long. V lost 0 bases to trimming and J lost 7 bases, with 7 bases between them.

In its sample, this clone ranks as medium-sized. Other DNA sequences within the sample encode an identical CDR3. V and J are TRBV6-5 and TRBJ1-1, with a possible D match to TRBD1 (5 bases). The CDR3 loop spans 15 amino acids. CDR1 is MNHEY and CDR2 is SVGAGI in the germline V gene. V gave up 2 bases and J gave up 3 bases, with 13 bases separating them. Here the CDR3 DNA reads TGTGCCAGCAGTTACAGTCCGGGGGGGGACACTGAAGCTTTCTTT. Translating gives CASSYSPGGDTEAFF.

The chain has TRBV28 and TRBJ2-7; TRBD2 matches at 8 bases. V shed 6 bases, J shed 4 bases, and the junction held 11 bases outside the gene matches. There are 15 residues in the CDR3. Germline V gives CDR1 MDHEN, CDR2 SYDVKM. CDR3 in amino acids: CASSYSRGGIYEQYF. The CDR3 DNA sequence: TGTGCCAGCAGCTATTCTCGGGGGGGTATATACGAGCAGTACTTC.

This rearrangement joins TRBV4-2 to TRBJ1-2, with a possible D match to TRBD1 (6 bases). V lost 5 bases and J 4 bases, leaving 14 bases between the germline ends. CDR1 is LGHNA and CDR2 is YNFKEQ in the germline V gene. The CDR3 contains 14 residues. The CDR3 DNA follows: TGTGCCAGCAGCGGGGGGCGAACTCTCTATGGCTACACCTTC. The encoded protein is CASSGGRTLYGYTF.